This T cell receptor beta chain was observed in a study of blood T cell repertoires in COVID-19. Study-level information: The United States, Italy and Spain provided the acute and convalescent COVID-19 samples. From T cells, B-cell-depleted T cells, or PBMCs came the material, which was cDNA or gDNA.

Donors of Cohort 3 who recovered were those that had two negative PCRs, clearance, or symptom resolution. TCRdb's table, derived via immunoSEQ multiplex PCR, lists solely in-frame clones and lacks some. The sample has 430,000 or so clones, approximately 87% seen once; the top ten hold approximately 2%. The CDR3 is 12 amino acids. Germline loops: CDR1 MNHEY, CDR2 SVGAGI. The V gene lost 4 bases and the J gene lost 7 bases, with 10 bases spanning the gap. Sequencing was done on a sample of PBMCs or T cells enriched from blood (not recorded which). The receptor's source is a woman in her thirties or forties who had recovered from COVID-19. The rearrangement links TRBV6-5 to TRBJ1-2, with D uncertain. In nucleotides, the CDR3 is TGTGCCAGCAGTTCCGGGTCCGTTGGCTACACCTTC. This gives the protein CASSSGSVGYTF.